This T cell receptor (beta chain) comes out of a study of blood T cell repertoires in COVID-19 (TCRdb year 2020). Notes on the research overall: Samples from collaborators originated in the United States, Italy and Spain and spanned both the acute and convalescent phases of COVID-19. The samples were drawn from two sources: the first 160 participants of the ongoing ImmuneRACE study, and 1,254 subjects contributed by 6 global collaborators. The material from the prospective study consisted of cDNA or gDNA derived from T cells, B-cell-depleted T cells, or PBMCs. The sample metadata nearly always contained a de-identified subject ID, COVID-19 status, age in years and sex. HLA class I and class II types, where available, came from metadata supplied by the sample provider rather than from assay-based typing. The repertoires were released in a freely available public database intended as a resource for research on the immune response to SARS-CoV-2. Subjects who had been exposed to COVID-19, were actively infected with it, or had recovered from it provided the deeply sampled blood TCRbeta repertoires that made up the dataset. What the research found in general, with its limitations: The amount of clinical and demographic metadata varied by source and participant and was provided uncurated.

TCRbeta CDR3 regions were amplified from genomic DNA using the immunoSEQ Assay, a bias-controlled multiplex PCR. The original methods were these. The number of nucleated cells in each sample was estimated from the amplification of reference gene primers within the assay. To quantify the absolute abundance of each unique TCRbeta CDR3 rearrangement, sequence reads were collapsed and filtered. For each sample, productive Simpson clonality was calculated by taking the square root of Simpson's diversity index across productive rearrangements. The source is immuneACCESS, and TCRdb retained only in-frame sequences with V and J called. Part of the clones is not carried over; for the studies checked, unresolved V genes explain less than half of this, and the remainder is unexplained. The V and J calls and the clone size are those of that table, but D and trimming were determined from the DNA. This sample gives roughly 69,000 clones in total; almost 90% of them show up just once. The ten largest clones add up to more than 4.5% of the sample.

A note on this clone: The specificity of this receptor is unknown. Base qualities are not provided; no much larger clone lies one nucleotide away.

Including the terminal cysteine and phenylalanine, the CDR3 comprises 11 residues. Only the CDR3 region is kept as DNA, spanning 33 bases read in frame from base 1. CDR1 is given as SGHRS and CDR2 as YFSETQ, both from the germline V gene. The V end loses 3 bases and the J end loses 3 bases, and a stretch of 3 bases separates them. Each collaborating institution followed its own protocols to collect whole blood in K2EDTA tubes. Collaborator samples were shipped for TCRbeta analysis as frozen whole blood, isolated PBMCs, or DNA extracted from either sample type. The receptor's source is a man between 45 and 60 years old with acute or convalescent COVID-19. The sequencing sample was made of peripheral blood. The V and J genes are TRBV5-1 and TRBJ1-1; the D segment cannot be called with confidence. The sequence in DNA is TGCGCCAGCAGCTCGGACACTGAAGCTTTCTTT. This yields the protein CASSSDTEAFF.